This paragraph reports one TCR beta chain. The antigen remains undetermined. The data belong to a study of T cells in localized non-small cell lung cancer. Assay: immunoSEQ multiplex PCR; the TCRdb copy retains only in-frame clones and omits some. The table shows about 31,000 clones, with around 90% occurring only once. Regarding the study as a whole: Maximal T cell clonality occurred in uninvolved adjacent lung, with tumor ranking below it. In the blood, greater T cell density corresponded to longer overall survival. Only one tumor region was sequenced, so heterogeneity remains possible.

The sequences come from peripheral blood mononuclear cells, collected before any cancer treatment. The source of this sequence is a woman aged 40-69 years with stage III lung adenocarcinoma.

The CDR3 protein is CAISETMGASEYNEQFF. The CDR3 DNA is TGTGCCATCAGTGAAACCATGGGGGCTAGCGAATACAATGAGCAGTTCTTC. The rearrangement joins TRBV10-3 to TRBJ2-1; the D call may be TRBD1 or TRBD2 (6 bases each). V dropped 3 bases and J dropped 4 bases, with 19 bases sitting between them. From germline, CDR1 is ENHRY and CDR2 SYGVKD. This CDR3 region has 17 residues.